The 23 T cell receptor beta chains below all came from one sample that was sequenced in a study of memory B cells and T cells in multiple sclerosis. These receptors have no identified antigens. CFSE-dim autoproliferating and CFSE-high non-proliferating T cells from unstimulated culture were sequenced separately. Pooled replicate wells came from some 50 million CFSE-labeled PBMCs cultured about seven days without stimulus. This table comes from immunoSEQ multiplex PCR, and its TCRdb copy is limited to in-frame clones, with some not included. Here the sample spans about 42,000 clones, approximately 80% being singletons. The sequenced material came from PBMCs from blood kept in culture. The source of these receptors is a human donor with multiple sclerosis.

This chain connects TRBV6-5 to TRBJ2-1; tentative D call: TRBD2 (7 bases). V dropped 6 bases and J dropped 7 bases, with 19 bases sitting between them. This CDR3 has 15 residues. CDR1 is MNHEY, CDR2 SVGAGI, per germline. The CDR3 coding sequence is TGTGCCAGCAGGGCTCTTGGCGGGGGCGGGAATGAGCAGTTCTTC. Its protein is CASRALGGGGNEQFF.

This clone occurred a few times. This sequence joins TRBV19 and TRBJ1-2; D is perhaps TRBD1 (5 bases). The CDR3 covers 15 residues. Germline CDR1 and CDR2: LNHDA and SQIVND (reference sequence). V lost 2 bases to trimming and J lost 7 bases, with 17 bases between them. The CDR3 region has the DNA TGTGCCAGTAGTATAACAGGCGGCGGATTTGGTGGCTACACCTTC. This encodes CASSITGGGFGGYTF.

The V call is TRBV29-1, the J call TRBJ2-7, with a tentative D call TRBD1 (6 bases). The V gene lost 1 base and the J gene lost 6 bases, with 10 bases spanning the gap. The CDR3 consists of 12 residues. The V gene's germline CDR1 is SQVTM and CDR2 ANQGSEA. This CDR3 is CSVEGTGLEQYF. CDR3 in DNA: TGCAGCGTTGAAGGAACAGGGCTCGAGCAGTACTTC.

The chain employs TRBV5-6 and TRBJ2-7; perhaps TRBD1 as D (6 bases). This CDR3 is 13 amino acids long. The V end lost 4 bases, the J end lost 3 bases, and 11 bases lay between the germline ends. From germline, CDR1 is SGHDT and CDR2 YYEEEE. CDR3 sequence reads: CASSPDSYYEQYF. The CDR3 DNA follows: TGTGCCAGCAGCCCGGACAGTTACTACGAGCAGTACTTC.

This clone was seen a few times. This rearrangement joins TRBV19 to TRBJ2-7; D is possibly TRBD2 (5 bases). This CDR3 is built from 12 residues. V dropped 1 base and J dropped 13 bases, with 14 bases sitting between them. Per the germline V gene, CDR1 is LNHDA and CDR2 is SQIVND (reference sequence). The CDR3 region is CASSIGGSSGYF. The DNA of the CDR3 is TGTGCCAGTAGTATAGGAGGGTCCTCCGGATACTTC.

This clone was picked up one time. This chain uses TRBV11-2 with TRBJ2-7; D gene ambiguous. The CDR3 contains 11 residues. Germline V lookup: CDR1 SGHAT, CDR2 FQNNGV. V was pared by 5 bases and J by 5 bases, with 7 bases between. The CDR3: CASSPRNEQYF. The DNA for the CDR3 is TGTGCCAGCAGCCCTAGAAACGAGCAGTACTTC. The variable domain in full, completed from reference TRBV11-2 and TRBJ2-7, reads EAGVAQSPRYKIIEKRQSVAFWCNPISGHATLYWYQQILGQGPKLLIQFQNNGVVDDSQLPKDRFSAERLKGVDSTLKIQPAKLEDSAVYLCASSPRNEQYFGPGTRLTVT.

This sequence joins TRBV2 and TRBJ1-4; no firm D call. The CDR3 loop spans 14 amino acids. Germline CDR1 reads SNHLY; CDR2 reads FYNNEI. V dropped 3 bases and J dropped 0 bases, with 5 bases sitting between them. Here the CDR3 reads CASSESSTNEKLFF. CDR3 nucleotides: TGTGCCAGCAGTGAGTCGTCAACTAATGAAAAACTGTTTTTT.

The chain combines TRBV5-1 with TRBJ2-3; 13 nucleotides line up with TRBD2. CDR3 length: 17 amino acids. The germline gives CDR1 SGHRS, CDR2 YFSETQ. Trimming cost V 7 bases and J 0 bases; bases outside gene matches: 8. The CDR3 DNA follows: TGCGCCAGCGCAACTAGCGGGGGGGCCAGGAGCACAGATACGCAGTATTTT. Protein product: CASATSGGARSTDTQYF.

V is TRBV5-4 and J is TRBJ2-5; TRBD2 matches 12 bases. Germline CDR1 and CDR2: SGHNT and YYREEE (reference sequence). With 5 bases clipped from V and 1 base from J, the junction kept 3 bases outside the gene matches. This CDR3 comprises 15 residues. The chain's CDR3 is CASSPSGGVQETQYF. The DNA of the CDR3 is TGTGCCAGCAGTCCTAGCGGGGGGGTCCAAGAGACCCAGTACTTC.

This clone has only a few counts. The CDR3 region has the DNA TGTGCCAGCAAACAGCTGACGGAGACCCAGTACTTC. Its protein is CASKQLTETQYF. This chain connects TRBV2 to TRBJ2-5, with D unclear. The germline V and J ends were trimmed by 7 bases and 5 bases, with 11 bases remaining between them. The germline V gene encodes CDR1 SNHLY and CDR2 FYNNEI. The CDR3 runs to 12 residues.

This chain joins TRBV6-1 and TRBJ2-2; D remains ambiguous. The CDR3 spans 15 residues. Trimming stripped 1 base from V and 6 bases from J, with 12 bases between. Germline assignment: CDR1 MNHNS and CDR2 SASEGT. CDR3 loop: CASSEVYRVPGELFF. CDR3 DNA: TGTGCCAGCAGTGAAGTATACAGAGTCCCCGGGGAGCTGTTTTTT.

The CDR3 reads CASSEVRGLTYGYTF. CDR3 DNA: TGTGCCAGCAGTGAAGTAAGGGGACTGACCTATGGCTACACCTTC. The rearrangement links TRBV6-1 to TRBJ1-2, with a weak D call TRBD1 (5 bases). Germline V gene lookup returns CDR1 MNHNS and CDR2 SASEGT. Trimming left V 1 base short and J 4 bases short, with 13 bases between. CDR3 length: 15 residues.

The chain has TRBV4-1 and TRBJ2-2, with unresolved D. This CDR3 is 17 amino acids long. Germline-derived CDR1 and CDR2 are MGHRA and YSYEKL. The V and J ends lost 0 bases and 1 base respectively, with 12 bases between them. CDR3 DNA: TGCGCCAGCAGCCAAGAAGAAGGCTGGATGAACACCGGGGAGCTGTTTTTT. It is translated as CASSQEEGWMNTGELFF.

The chain uses TRBV9 and TRBJ1-1, with D maybe TRBD1 (6 bases). V was cut by 3 bases and J by 4 bases, with 19 bases left in between. The CDR3 length is 16 residues. Germline V CDR1 and CDR2: SGDLS, YYNGEE. As DNA, the CDR3 is TGTGCCAGCAGCGCAGCCTACACAGGGTTTGTCACTGAAGCTTTCTTT. Its protein product is CASSAAYTGFVTEAFF.

The J gene is TRBJ1-1, the V gene TRBV14; D remains ambiguous. Germline assignment: CDR1 SGHDN and CDR2 FVKESK. The CDR3 is 15 amino acids. V lost 1 base and J lost 5, with 14 bases in between. The CDR3 DNA reads as TGTGCCAGCAGCCAAGGCCACGGTAGGTGGACTGAAGCTTTCTTT. It translates to CASSQGHGRWTEAFF.

This clone was detected once. The chain carries TRBV6-5 and TRBJ1-2; D is uncertain. The CDR3 is made up of 13 amino acids. In germline, CDR1 is MNHEY, CDR2 SVGAGI. With 2 bases removed from V and 9 bases from J, the gap between germline ends came to 13 bases. CDR3 sequence (DNA): TGTGCCAGCAGTTACAGAGAATTTGGTCGCTACACCTTC. Translating gives CASSYREFGRYTF.

The CDR3 DNA follows: TGTGCCAGCAGTTACTCGACAGGAACGGATGGAAACACCATATATTTT. It yields the protein CASSYSTGTDGNTIYF. The V call is TRBV6-5, the J call TRBJ1-3; a weak D match, TRBD1 (6 bases). Per germline, CDR1 MNHEY and CDR2 SVGAGI. The CDR3 contains 16 residues. V was clipped by 0 bases and J by 3 bases, with 12 bases between them.

The chain employs TRBV18 and TRBJ1-2; D is possibly TRBD1 (6 bases). CDR1 and CDR2 (germline): KGHSH, LQKENI. V was clipped by 2 bases and J by 4 bases, with 23 bases between them. This CDR3 region has 18 residues. CDR3 loop: CASSPGTRGSPGAYGYTF. The CDR3 DNA follows: TGTGCCAGCTCACCAGGGACAAGGGGGTCGCCTGGGGCCTATGGCTACACCTTC.

This clone was detected only once. The CDR3 here is CASSETGGARFSYNEQFF. The CDR3 nucleotides are TGTGCCAGCAGTGAGACCGGGGGGGCCAGGTTTTCCTACAATGAGCAGTTCTTC. The V gene is TRBV2, the J gene TRBJ2-1; 8 nucleotides agree with TRBD2. The junction had 11 bases not matched to a gene; V was cut back by 3 bases and J by 1 base. The CDR3 sequence is 18 residues long. Per germline, CDR1 SNHLY and CDR2 FYNNEI. Full variable domain (outside the CDR3, taken from reference TRBV2 and TRBJ2-1): EPEVTQTPSHQVTQMGQEVILRCVPISNHLYFYWYRQILGQKVEFLVSFYNNEISEKSEIFDDQFSVERPDGSNFTLKIRSTKLEDSAMYFCASSETGGARFSYNEQFFGPGTRLTVL.

V usage is TRBV4-1 and J usage is TRBJ1-2; D remains ambiguous. In germline, CDR1 is MGHRA, CDR2 YSYEKL. V was clipped by 0 bases and J by 2 bases, with 7 bases between them. CDR3 length: 14 residues. The CDR3 here is CASSQDPRNYGYTF. Written as DNA, the CDR3 is TGCGCCAGCAGCCAAGATCCCAGGAACTATGGCTACACCTTC.

This chain uses TRBV5-6 with TRBJ2-7, with TRBD1 as a possible D gene (6 bases). Germline V gene data show CDR1 as SGHDT and CDR2 as YYEEEE. With 1 base removed from V and 2 bases from J, the gap between germline ends came to 13 bases. The CDR3 consists of 15 residues. The DNA of the CDR3 is TGTGCCAGCAGCTTGAGGACAGTCGGACCCTACGAGCAGTACTTC. It codes for CASSLRTVGPYEQYF.

This clone was seen only once. The chain recombines TRBV16 with TRBJ2-1; D uncertain. V lost 4 bases and J 2 bases, leaving 9 bases between the germline ends. CDR3 size: 14 residues. Germline assignment: CDR1 KGHSY and CDR2 FQNENV. The CDR3, as DNA: TGTGCCAGCAGCCCCGGCCAGGCCTACAATGAGCAGTTCTTC. Protein: CASSPGQAYNEQFF.

J is TRBJ1-6 and V is TRBV19; TRBD1 agrees at 7 bases. With V trimmed by 6 bases and J by 0 bases, 8 bases remained unmatched. Looked up from germline, CDR1 is LNHDA and CDR2 is SQIVND (reference sequence). The CDR3 spans 17 residues. For the CDR3, the DNA is TGTGCCAGTAGGGGAAGACAGGGCAGCTCCTATAATTCACCCCTCCACTTT. Its protein is CASRGRQGSSYNSPLHF.